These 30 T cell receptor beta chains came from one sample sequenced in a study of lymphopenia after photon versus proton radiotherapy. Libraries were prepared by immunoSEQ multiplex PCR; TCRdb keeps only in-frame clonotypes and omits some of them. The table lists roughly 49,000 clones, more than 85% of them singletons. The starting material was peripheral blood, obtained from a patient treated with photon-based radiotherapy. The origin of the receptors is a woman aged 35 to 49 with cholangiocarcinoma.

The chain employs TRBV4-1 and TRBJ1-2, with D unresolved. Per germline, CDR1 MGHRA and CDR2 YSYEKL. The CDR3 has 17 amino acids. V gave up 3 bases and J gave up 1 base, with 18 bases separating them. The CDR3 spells CASSHSPRKVFNYGYTF. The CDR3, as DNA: TGCGCCAGCAGCCATTCCCCCAGAAAGGTCTTTAACTATGGCTACACCTTC.

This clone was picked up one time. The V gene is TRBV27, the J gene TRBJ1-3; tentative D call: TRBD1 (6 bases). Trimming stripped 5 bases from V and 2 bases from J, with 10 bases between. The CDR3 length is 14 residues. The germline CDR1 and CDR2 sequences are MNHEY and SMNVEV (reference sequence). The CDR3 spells CASSKQGTGNTIYF. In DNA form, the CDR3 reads TGTGCCAGCAGTAAACAGGGTACTGGAAACACCATATATTTT.

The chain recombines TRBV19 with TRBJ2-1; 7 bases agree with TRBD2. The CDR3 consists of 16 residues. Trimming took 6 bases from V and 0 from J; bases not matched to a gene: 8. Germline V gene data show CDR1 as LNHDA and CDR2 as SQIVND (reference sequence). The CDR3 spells CASRGGTTSSYNEQFF. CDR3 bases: TGTGCCAGTAGGGGCGGGACTACGAGCTCCTACAATGAGCAGTTCTTC.

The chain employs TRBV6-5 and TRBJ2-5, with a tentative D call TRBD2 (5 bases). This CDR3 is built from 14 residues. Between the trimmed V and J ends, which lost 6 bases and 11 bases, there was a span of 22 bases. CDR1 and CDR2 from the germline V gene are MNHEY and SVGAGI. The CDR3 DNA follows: TGTGCCAGCAGCCCGGTAGCGAGAGGTGGGGAGCAGTACTTC. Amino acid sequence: CASSPVARGGEQYF.

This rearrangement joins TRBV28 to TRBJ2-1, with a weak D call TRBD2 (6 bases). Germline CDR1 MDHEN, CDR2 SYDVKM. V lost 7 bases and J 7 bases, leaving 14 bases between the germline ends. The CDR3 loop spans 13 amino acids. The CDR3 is CASIDLSGNEQFF. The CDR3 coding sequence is TGTGCCAGCATCGACCTCAGCGGGAATGAGCAGTTCTTC.

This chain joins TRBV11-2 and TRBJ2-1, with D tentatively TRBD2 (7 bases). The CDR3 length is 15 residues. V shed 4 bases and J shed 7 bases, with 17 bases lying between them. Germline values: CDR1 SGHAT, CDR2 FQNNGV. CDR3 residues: CASSSQGRVRNEQFF. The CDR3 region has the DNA TGTGCCAGCAGCTCCCAGGGGAGGGTGAGGAATGAGCAGTTCTTC.

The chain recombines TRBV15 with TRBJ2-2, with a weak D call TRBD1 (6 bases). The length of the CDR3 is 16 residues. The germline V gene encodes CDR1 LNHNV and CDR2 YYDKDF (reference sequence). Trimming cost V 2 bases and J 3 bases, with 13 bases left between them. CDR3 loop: CATSRKRGGDTGELFF. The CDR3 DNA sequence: TGTGCCACCAGCAGAAAACGAGGGGGAGACACCGGGGAGCTGTTTTTT.

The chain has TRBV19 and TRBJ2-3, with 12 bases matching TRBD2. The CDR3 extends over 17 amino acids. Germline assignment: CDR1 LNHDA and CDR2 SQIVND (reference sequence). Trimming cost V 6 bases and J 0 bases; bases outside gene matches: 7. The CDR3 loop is CASRLRTSGISTDTQYF. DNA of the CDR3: TGTGCCAGTAGACTTCGGACTAGCGGGATTAGCACAGATACGCAGTATTTT. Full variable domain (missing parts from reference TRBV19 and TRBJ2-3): DGGITQSPKYLFRKEGQNVTLSCEQNLNHDAMYWYRQDPGQGLRLIYYSQIVNDFQKGDIAEGYSVSREKKESFPLTVTSAQKNPTAFYLCASRLRTSGISTDTQYFGPGTRLTVL.

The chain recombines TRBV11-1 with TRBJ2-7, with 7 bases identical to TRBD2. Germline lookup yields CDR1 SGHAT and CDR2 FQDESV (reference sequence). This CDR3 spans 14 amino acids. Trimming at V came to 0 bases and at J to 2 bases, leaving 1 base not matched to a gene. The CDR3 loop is CASSLAGGTYEQYF. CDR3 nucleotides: TGTGCCAGCAGCTTAGCGGGAGGGACCTACGAGCAGTACTTC.

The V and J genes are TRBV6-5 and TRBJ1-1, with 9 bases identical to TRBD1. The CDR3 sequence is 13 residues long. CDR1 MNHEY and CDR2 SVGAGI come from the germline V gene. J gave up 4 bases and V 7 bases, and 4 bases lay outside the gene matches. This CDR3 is CASTDRGSTEAFF. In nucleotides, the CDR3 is TGTGCCAGCACGGACAGGGGTTCCACTGAAGCTTTCTTT.

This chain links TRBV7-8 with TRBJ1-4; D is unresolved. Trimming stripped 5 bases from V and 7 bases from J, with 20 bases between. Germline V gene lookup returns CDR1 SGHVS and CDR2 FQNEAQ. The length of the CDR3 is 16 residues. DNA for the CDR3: TGTGCCAGCAGCCGGGAGGTAGTAAGGTCCAGTGAAAAACTGTTTTTT. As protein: CASSREVVRSSEKLFF.

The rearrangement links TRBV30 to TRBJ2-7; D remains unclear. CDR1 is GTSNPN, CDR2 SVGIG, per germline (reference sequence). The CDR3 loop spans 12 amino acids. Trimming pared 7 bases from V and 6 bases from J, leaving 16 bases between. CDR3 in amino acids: CAFGPTLSEQYF. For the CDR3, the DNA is TGTGCCTTTGGACCCACTCTAAGCGAGCAGTACTTC.

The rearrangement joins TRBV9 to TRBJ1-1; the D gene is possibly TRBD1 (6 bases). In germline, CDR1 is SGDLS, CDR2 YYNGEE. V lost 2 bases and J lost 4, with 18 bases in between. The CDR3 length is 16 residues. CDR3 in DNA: TGTGCCAGCAGCGTGGCAGGGGCCCCACGAGGCACTGAAGCTTTCTTT. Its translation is CASSVAGAPRGTEAFF.

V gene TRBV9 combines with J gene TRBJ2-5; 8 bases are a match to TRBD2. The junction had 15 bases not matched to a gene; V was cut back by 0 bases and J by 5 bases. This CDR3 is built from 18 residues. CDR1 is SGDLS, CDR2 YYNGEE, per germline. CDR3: CASSVEDPRGGYGETQYF. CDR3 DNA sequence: TGTGCCAGCAGCGTAGAAGACCCCCGGGGGGGCTACGGGGAGACCCAGTACTTC.

The DNA of the CDR3 is TGTGCCTGGAGTAGAGGCGGAGATGAAGCTTTCTTT. Its protein product is CAWSRGGDEAFF. V gene TRBV30 combines with J gene TRBJ1-1; D unresolved. Trimming took off 2 bases at V and 7 bases at J, with 11 bases between the two ends. Germline lookup yields CDR1 GTSNPN and CDR2 SVGIG (reference sequence). The CDR3 is 12 residues long.

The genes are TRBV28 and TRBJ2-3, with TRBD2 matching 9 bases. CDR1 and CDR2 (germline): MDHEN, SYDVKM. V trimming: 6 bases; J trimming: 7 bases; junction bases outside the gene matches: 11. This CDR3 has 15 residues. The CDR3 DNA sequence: TGTGCCAGCAGGACTAGCGGAGATGCTAGCCATACGCAGTATTTT. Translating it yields CASRTSGDASHTQYF.

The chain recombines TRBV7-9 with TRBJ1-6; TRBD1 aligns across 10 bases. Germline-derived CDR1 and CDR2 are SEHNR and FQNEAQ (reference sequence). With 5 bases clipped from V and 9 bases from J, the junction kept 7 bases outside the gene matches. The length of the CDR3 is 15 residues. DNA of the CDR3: TGTGCCAGCAGCCCACTCGGGACAGGGGTTTCACCCCTCCACTTT. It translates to CASSPLGTGVSPLHF.

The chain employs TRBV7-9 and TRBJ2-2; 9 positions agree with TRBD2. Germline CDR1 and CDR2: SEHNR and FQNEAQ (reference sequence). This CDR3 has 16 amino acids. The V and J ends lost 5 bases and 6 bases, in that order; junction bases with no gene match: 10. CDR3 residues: CASSQLSGLAPGELFF. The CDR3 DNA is TGTGCCAGCAGCCAGCTTAGCGGACTAGCGCCCGGGGAGCTGTTTTTT.

The CDR3 loop is CASRTDTQYF. The DNA of the CDR3 is TGTGCCAGCAGGACAGATACGCAGTATTTT. This rearrangement joins TRBV7-9 to TRBJ2-3; D is unresolved. CDR1 and CDR2 (germline): SEHNR, FQNEAQ (reference sequence). The CDR3 covers 10 residues. V lost 6 bases and J 3 bases, leaving 1 base between the germline ends.

CDR3 nucleotides: TGTGCCACCAATTTTCCTCCAGGGGGCCGGGAGCTGTTTTTT. It encodes CATNFPPGGRELFF. The chain has TRBV6-1 and TRBJ2-2, with 8 bases identical to TRBD1. Germline values: CDR1 MNHNS, CDR2 SASEGT. J gave up 9 bases and V 10 bases, and 13 bases lay outside the gene matches. The CDR3 runs 14 residues.

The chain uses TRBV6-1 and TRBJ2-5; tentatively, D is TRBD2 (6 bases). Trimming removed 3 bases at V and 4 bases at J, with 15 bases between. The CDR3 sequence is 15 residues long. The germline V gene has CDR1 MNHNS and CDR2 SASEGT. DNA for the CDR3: TGTGCCAGCAGTGAGTCCGGGACTTGGGCAGAGACCCAGTACTTC. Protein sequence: CASSESGTWAETQYF.

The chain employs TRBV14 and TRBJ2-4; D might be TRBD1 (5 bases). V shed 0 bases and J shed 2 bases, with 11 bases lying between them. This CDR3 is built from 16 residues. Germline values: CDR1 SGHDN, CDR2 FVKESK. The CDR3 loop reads CASSQEPPGTKNIQYF. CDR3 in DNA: TGTGCCAGCAGCCAAGAGCCCCCAGGGACCAAAAACATTCAGTACTTC.

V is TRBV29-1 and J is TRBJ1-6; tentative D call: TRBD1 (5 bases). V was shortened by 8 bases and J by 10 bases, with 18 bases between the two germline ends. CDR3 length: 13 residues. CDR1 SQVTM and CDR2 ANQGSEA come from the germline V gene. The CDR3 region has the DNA TGCAGCACCCGACGGGACGAGAAATCACCCCTCCACTTT. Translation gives CSTRRDEKSPLHF.

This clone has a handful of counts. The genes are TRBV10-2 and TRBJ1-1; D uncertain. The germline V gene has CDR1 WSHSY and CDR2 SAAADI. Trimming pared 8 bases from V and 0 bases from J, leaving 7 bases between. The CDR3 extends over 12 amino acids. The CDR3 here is CASSWMNTEAFF. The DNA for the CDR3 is TGCGCCAGCTCCTGGATGAACACTGAAGCTTTCTTT.

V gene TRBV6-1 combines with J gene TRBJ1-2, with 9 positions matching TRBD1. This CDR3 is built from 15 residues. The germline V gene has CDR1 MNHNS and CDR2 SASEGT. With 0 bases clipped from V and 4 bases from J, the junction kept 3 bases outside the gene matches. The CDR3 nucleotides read TGTGCCAGCAGTGAAGCGGGGACAGGGAGCTATGGCTACACCTTC. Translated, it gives CASSEAGTGSYGYTF.

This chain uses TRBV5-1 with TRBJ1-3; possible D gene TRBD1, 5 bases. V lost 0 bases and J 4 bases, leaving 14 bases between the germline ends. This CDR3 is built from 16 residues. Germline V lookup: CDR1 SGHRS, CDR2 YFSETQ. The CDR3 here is CASSLVVGGEGNTIYF. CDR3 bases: TGCGCCAGCAGCTTGGTAGTTGGAGGGGAAGGAAACACCATATATTTT.

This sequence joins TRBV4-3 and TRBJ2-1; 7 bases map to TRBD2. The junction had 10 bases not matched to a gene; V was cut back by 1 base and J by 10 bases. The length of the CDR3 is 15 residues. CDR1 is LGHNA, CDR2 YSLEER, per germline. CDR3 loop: CASSQVGGRNDEQFF. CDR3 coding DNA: TGCGCCAGCAGCCAAGTTGGCGGGAGAAACGACGAGCAGTTCTTC.

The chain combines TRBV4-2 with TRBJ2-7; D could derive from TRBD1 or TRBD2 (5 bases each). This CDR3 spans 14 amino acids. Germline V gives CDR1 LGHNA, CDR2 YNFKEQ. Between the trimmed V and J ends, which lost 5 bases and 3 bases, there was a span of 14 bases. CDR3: CASSTGALDYEQYF. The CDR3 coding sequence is TGTGCCAGCAGCACCGGGGCCCTGGACTACGAGCAGTACTTC.

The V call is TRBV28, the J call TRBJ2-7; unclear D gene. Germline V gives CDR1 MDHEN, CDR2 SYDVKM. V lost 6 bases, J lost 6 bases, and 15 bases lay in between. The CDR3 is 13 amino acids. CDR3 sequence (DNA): TGTGCCAGCAGGGAAGTTACCCTCCGCGAGCAGTACTTC. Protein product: CASREVTLREQYF.

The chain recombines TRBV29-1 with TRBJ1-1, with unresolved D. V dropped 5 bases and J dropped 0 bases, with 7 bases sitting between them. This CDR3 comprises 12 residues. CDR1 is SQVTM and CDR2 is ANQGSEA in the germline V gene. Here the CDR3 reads CSVYEVNTEAFF. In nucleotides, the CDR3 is TGCAGCGTTTATGAGGTGAACACTGAAGCTTTCTTT. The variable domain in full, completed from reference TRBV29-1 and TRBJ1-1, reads SAVISQKPSRDICQRGTSLTIQCQVDSQVTMMFWYRQQPGQSLTLIATANQGSEATYESGFVIDKFPISRPNLTFSTLTVSNMSPEDSSIYLCSVYEVNTEAFFGQGTRLTVV.